What follows describes a single T cell receptor beta chain. What it binds is not known. Researchers ran the PCR with 60 Vbeta and 13 Jbeta primers. Assay: immunoSEQ multiplex PCR; the TCRdb copy retains only in-frame clones and omits some. The repertoire holds some 150,000 clones, with roughly 85% as singletons. The sample originates from a study of cytomegalovirus exposure and HLA in healthy donors. Study context: One earlier analysis, a look at approximately 190 million T cells, found some 120 million unique TCR beta sequences.

Findings and caveats of the study: A missense variant in DCLRE1C was later tied to TCR beta V- and J-gene trimming. TCR beta chains associated with HLA were, in a later analysis, more clonally expanded than equally common others. Researchers counted roughly 160 TCR beta chains as cytomegalovirus-associated.

The CDR3 consists of 16 residues. Germline V gene data show CDR1 as MNHEY and CDR2 as SMNVEV (reference sequence). Deletions cut 10 bases from V and 3 bases from J, with 22 bases between. The source is a woman between 18 and 29 years old in good health and CMV-seronegative. Sequencing was performed on PBMCs. V and J are TRBV27 and TRBJ1-5; D is unclear. The CDR3 nucleotides read TGTGCCAAAGGAGGTCTGCGTGGGCGGGACAATCAGCCCCAGCATTTT. Translation gives CAKGGLRGRDNQPQHF.